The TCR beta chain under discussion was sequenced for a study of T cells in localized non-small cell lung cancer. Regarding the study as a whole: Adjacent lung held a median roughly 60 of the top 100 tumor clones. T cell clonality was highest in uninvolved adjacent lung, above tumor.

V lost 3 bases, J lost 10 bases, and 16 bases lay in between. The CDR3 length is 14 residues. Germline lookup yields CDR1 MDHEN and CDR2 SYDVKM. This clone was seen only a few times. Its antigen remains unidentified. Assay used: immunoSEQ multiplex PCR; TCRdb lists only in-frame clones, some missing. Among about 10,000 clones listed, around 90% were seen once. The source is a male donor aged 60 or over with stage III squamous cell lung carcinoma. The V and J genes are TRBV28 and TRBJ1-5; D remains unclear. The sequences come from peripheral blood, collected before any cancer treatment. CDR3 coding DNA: TGTGCCAGCAGTTTCAGTGACCGGGTTCAACCCCAGCATTTT. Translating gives CASSFSDRVQPQHF.